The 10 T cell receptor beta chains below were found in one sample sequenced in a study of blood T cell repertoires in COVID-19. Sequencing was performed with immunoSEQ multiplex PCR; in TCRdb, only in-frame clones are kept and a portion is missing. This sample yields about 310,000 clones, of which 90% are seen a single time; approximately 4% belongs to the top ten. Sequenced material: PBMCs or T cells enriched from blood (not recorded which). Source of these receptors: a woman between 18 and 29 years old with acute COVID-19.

CDR3 protein: CASSQVTGEQYF. The CDR3 DNA follows: TGTGCCAGCAGCCAAGTAACAGGAGAGCAGTACTTC. This chain connects TRBV14 to TRBJ2-7; D is possibly TRBD1 (5 bases). Germline V gene data show CDR1 as SGHDN and CDR2 as FVKESK. The V gene lost 1 base and the J gene lost 7 bases, with 8 bases spanning the gap. CDR3 size: 12 residues.

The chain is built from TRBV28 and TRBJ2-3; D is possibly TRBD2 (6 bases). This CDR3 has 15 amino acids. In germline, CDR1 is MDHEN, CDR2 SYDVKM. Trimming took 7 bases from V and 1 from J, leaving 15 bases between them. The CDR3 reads CASNTPSAGTDTQYF. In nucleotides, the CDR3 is TGTGCCAGCAACACTCCTAGCGCCGGCACAGATACGCAGTATTTT.

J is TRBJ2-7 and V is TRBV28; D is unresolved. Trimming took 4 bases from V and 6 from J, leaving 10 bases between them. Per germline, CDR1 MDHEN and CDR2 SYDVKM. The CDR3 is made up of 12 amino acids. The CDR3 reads CASSSPTTEQYF. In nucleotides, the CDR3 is TGTGCCAGCAGTTCCCCAACTACCGAGCAGTACTTC.

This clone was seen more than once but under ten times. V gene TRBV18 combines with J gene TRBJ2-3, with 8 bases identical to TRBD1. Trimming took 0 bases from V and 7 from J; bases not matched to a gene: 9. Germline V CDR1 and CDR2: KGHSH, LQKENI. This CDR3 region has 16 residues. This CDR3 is CASSPPDRAGGNTQYF. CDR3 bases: TGTGCCAGCTCACCACCGGACAGGGCCGGCGGGAATACGCAGTATTTT.

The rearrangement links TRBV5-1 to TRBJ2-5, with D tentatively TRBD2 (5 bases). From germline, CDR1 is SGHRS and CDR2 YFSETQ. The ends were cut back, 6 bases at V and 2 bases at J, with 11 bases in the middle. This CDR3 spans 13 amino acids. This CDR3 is CASMTSGQETQYF. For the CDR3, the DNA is TGCGCCAGCATGACGAGCGGACAAGAGACCCAGTACTTC.

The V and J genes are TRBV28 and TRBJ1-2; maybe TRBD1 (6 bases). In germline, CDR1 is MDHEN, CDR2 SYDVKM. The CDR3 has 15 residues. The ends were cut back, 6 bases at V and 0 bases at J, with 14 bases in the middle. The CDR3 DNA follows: TGTGCCAGCAGCCCAGCCGGACAGACTAACTATGGCTACACCTTC. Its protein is CASSPAGQTNYGYTF.

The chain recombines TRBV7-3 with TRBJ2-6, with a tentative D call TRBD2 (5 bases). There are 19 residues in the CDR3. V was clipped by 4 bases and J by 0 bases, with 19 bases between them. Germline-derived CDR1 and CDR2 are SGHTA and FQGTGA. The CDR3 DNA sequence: TGTGCCAGCAGCTCTTCCCCCCCCGACCGGGGCTCTGGGGCCAACGTCCTGACTTTC. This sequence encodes CASSSSPPDRGSGANVLTF.

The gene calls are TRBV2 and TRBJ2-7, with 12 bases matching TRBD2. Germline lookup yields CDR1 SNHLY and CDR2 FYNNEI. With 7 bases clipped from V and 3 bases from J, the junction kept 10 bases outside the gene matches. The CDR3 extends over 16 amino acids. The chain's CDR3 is CASKRLAGAGVYEQYF. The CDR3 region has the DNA TGTGCCAGCAAACGACTAGCGGGAGCGGGGGTCTACGAGCAGTACTTC.

CDR3 residues: CASSLRSGNQPQHF. The CDR3 nucleotides read TGTGCCAGCTCACTCCGTTCGGGGAATCAGCCCCAGCATTTT. The V and J genes are TRBV18 and TRBJ1-5; D gene ambiguous. The CDR3 sequence is 14 residues long. The germline CDR1 and CDR2 sequences are KGHSH and LQKENI. V was shortened by 4 bases and J by 4 bases, with 11 bases between the two germline ends.

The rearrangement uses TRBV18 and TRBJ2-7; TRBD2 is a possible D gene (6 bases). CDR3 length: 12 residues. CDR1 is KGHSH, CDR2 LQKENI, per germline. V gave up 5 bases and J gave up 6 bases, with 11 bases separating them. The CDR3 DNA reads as TGTGCCAGCTCAGACGAGGGAGGCGAGCAGTACTTC. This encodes CASSDEGGEQYF. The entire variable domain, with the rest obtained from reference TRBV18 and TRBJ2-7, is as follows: NAGVMQNPRHLVRRRGQEARLRCSPMKGHSHVYWYRQLPEEGLKFMVYLQKENIIDESGMPKERFSAEFPKEGPSILRIQQVVRGDSAAYFCASSDEGGEQYFGPGTRLTVT.